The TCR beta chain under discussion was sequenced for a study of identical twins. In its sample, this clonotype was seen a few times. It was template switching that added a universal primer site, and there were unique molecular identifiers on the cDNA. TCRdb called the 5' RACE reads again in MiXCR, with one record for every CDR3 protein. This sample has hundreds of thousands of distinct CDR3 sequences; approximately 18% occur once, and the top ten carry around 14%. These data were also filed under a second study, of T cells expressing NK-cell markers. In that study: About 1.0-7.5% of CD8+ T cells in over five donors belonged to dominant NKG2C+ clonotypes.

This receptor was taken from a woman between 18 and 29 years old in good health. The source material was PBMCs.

As DNA, the CDR3 is TGTGCCAGCAGTTCGTCTGTGCGCACAGATACGCAGTATTTT. This sequence encodes CASSSSVRTDTQYF. The chain has TRBV12-3 or TRBV12-4 and TRBJ2-3; D unresolved. The CDR3 has 14 amino acids. Between the trimmed V and J ends, which lost 4 bases and 1 base, there was a span of 9 bases.